The 17 T cell receptor beta chains below all came from one sample that was sequenced in a study of radiation and T cells in renal cell carcinoma. Indicated time point: baseline pretreatment blood. Documented treatment: 15 Gy SBRT to primary tumor, nephrectomy 4 weeks later. Some clones are missing from TCRdb's copy, which holds only in-frame ones; the method was immunoSEQ multiplex PCR. The top ten clones hold 7.3% of a sample with about 59,000 clones, approximately 80% of them seen once. The sequencing used blood, collected from a patient whose treatment included radiotherapy and nephrectomy. The receptors were sampled from a man aged 55 to 70 with renal cell carcinoma.

The chain combines TRBV11-1 with TRBJ2-7; no clear D. From germline, CDR1 is SGHAT and CDR2 FQDESV (reference sequence). V was trimmed by 1 base and J by 7 bases, leaving 11 bases between them. This CDR3 spans 13 amino acids. CDR3 amino acids: CASSLGGSGEQYF. CDR3 nucleotide sequence: TGTGCCAGCAGCTTAGGTGGGTCCGGAGAGCAGTACTTC.

This chain joins TRBV7-8 and TRBJ2-2; 12 nucleotides match TRBD2. Germline V CDR1 and CDR2: SGHVS, FQNEAQ. Losses at the gene ends were 2 bases for V and 1 base for J; bases not matched to a gene: 8. The CDR3 spans 19 residues. CDR3 amino acids: CASSLMPSGRGVNTGELFF. Here the CDR3 DNA reads TGTGCCAGCAGCTTAATGCCTAGCGGGAGGGGAGTGAACACCGGGGAGCTGTTTTTT.

The gene calls are TRBV7-2 and TRBJ2-1; 7 bases align to TRBD2. Trimming cost V 5 bases and J 4 bases; bases outside gene matches: 11. This CDR3 is 16 amino acids long. Germline values: CDR1 SGHTA, CDR2 FQGNSA. CDR3 in amino acids: CASSTPGGGIYNEQFF. The CDR3 bases are TGTGCCAGCAGCACCCCTGGCGGGGGTATTTACAATGAGCAGTTCTTC.

V usage is TRBV19 and J usage is TRBJ2-5, with D hard to call. V lost 6 bases, J lost 0 bases, and 14 bases lay in between. Germline CDR1 reads LNHDA; CDR2 reads SQIVND (reference sequence). CDR3 length equals 15 residues. CDR3 sequence reads: CASSEEYSYQETQYF. As DNA, the CDR3 is TGTGCCAGTAGCGAGGAATACTCATACCAAGAGACCCAGTACTTC.

The rearrangement links TRBV5-6 to TRBJ2-2; 9 nucleotides line up with TRBD2. Germline CDR1 and CDR2: SGHDT and YYEEEE. With V trimmed by 7 bases and J by 4 bases, 14 bases remained unmatched. CDR3 size: 17 residues. The CDR3 spells CASAPGGLAGSTGELFF. CDR3 DNA: TGTGCCAGCGCTCCCGGGGGGCTAGCGGGGAGCACCGGGGAGCTGTTTTTT.

J is TRBJ2-3 and V is TRBV9, with 8 positions matching TRBD2. The germline V gene has CDR1 SGDLS and CDR2 YYNGEE. CDR3 length equals 17 residues. With 0 bases clipped from V and 3 bases from J, the junction kept 9 bases outside the gene matches. The CDR3 nucleotides are TGTGCCAGCAGCGTAGCTACGTCGGGAGGGCCGACAGATACGCAGTATTTT. This gives the protein CASSVATSGGPTDTQYF.

The V gene is TRBV27, the J gene TRBJ2-1, with TRBD2 identical over 11 bases. Germline lookup yields CDR1 MNHEY and CDR2 SMNVEV (reference sequence). The CDR3 extends over 22 amino acids. The V and J ends lost 2 bases and 0 bases, in that order; junction bases with no gene match: 18. CDR3 loop: CASSLVLGVLAGGPSSYNEQFF. The DNA for the CDR3 is TGTGCCAGCAGTTTAGTCTTAGGGGTTCTAGCGGGGGGCCCGAGCTCCTACAATGAGCAGTTCTTC.

This clone was seen only once. The chain recombines TRBV9 with TRBJ1-2; 10 bases map to TRBD1. With V trimmed by 4 bases and J by 7 bases, 13 bases remained unmatched. Germline assignment: CDR1 SGDLS and CDR2 YYNGEE. The CDR3 totals 16 residues. Here the CDR3 reads CASSPTRGQGQFGYTF. CDR3 coding DNA: TGTGCCAGCAGCCCCACCAGGGGACAGGGGCAATTTGGCTACACCTTC. Full variable domain (outside the CDR3, taken from reference TRBV9 and TRBJ1-2): DSGVTQTPKHLITATGQRVTLRCSPRSGDLSVYWYQQSLDQGLQFLIQYYNGEERAKGNILERFSAQQFPDLHSELNLSSLELGDSALYFCASSPTRGQGQFGYTFGSGTRLTVV.

This clone was observed a single time. The genes are TRBV6-1 and TRBJ1-3, with 8 bases fitting TRBD1. This CDR3 has 14 residues. Germline loops: CDR1 MNHNS, CDR2 SASEGT. The V gene end was trimmed by 2 bases and the J gene end by 8 bases; junction bases not matched to a gene: 5. CDR3: CASSELTGADTIYF. As DNA, the CDR3 is TGTGCCAGCAGTGAATTGACAGGGGCAGACACCATATATTTT.

The J gene is TRBJ1-2, the V gene TRBV7-9, with TRBD1 matching over 9 bases. Germline V gene data show CDR1 as SEHNR and CDR2 as FQNEAQ (reference sequence). The J segment lost 2 bases and the V segment lost 3 bases, leaving 4 bases of the junction unmatched. The CDR3 has 15 residues. This CDR3 is CASSFDRGGNYGYTF. The DNA for the CDR3 is TGTGCCAGCAGCTTCGACAGGGGGGGAAACTATGGCTACACCTTC.

This clone has only one observation. This chain uses TRBV5-4 with TRBJ2-7, with D perhaps matching TRBD1 or TRBD2 (5 bases each). The CDR3 has 15 amino acids. Trimming removed 4 bases at V and 5 bases at J, with 19 bases between. Germline V gene sequence: CDR1 SGHNT, CDR2 YYREEE (reference sequence). The CDR3 nucleotides read TGTGCCAGCAGCCGGGACCCGATTAGAGGAGACGAGCAGTACTTC. The encoded protein is CASSRDPIRGDEQYF. The variable domain in full, with the rest retrieved from reference TRBV5-4 and TRBJ2-7, is ETGVTQSPTHLIKTRGQQVTLRCSSQSGHNTVSWYQQALGQGPQFIFQYYREEENGRGNFPPRFSGLQFPNYSSELNVNALELDDSALYLCASSRDPIRGDEQYFGPGTRLTVT.

This clone was seen only once. This chain uses TRBV6-1 with TRBJ1-2; D might be TRBD1 (5 bases). The CDR3 is made up of 15 amino acids. The germline CDR1 and CDR2 sequences are MNHNS and SASEGT. Trimming stripped 0 bases from V and 0 bases from J, with 8 bases between. CDR3 nucleotide sequence: TGTGCCAGCAGTGAAGCGGGACGCTCTAACTATGGCTACACCTTC. Its translation: CASSEAGRSNYGYTF.

This clone was found a few times. This chain uses TRBV11-3 with TRBJ2-5; D uncertain. Germline V gene sequence: CDR1 SGHNT, CDR2 YENEEA. The CDR3 length is 13 residues. Deletions cut 5 bases from V and 5 bases from J, with 12 bases between. The CDR3 region has the DNA TGTGCCAGCAGCCTCCACCGGCTGGAGACCCAGTACTTC. Its translation: CASSLHRLETQYF.

V is TRBV9 and J is TRBJ2-3, with TRBD1 as a possible D gene (5 bases). V lost 0 bases and J 3 bases, leaving 11 bases between the germline ends. Germline V gene data show CDR1 as SGDLS and CDR2 as YYNGEE. There are 15 residues in the CDR3. CDR3 residues: CASSVAIRDTDTQYF. The CDR3 nucleotides read TGTGCCAGCAGCGTAGCTATCAGGGATACAGATACGCAGTATTTT.

The chain has TRBV5-1 and TRBJ1-2; 7 bases line up with TRBD1. There are 13 residues in the CDR3. Germline V gene data show CDR1 as SGHRS and CDR2 as YFSETQ. The junction had 10 bases not matched to a gene; V was cut back by 6 bases and J by 8 bases. Written as DNA, the CDR3 is TGCGCCAGCAACCGGGAGGGGGCGGAAGGCTACACCTTC. Protein: CASNREGAEGYTF. The whole variable domain, remainder taken from reference TRBV5-1 and TRBJ1-2, is KAGVTQTPRYLIKTRGQQVTLSCSPISGHRSVSWYQQTPGQGLQFLFEYFSETQRNKGNFPGRFSGRQFSNSRSEMNVSTLELGDSALYLCASNREGAEGYTFGSGTRLTVV.

The table lists this clone with a count of one. V gene TRBV7-6 combines with J gene TRBJ2-3; D not certain. The length of the CDR3 is 16 residues. Per the germline V gene, CDR1 is SGHVS and CDR2 is FNYEAQ. The germline V and J ends were trimmed by 5 bases and 0 bases, with 15 bases remaining between them. The CDR3 coding sequence is TGTGCCAGCAGCGCGATAGGTGGGCTTAGCACAGATACGCAGTATTTT. Its protein product is CASSAIGGLSTDTQYF.

The rearrangement links TRBV5-1 to TRBJ2-2, with D unresolved. CDR3 length: 15 residues. The V end lost 1 base, the J end lost 6 bases, and 13 bases lay between the germline ends. The germline CDR1 and CDR2 sequences are SGHRS and YFSETQ. The CDR3 DNA reads as TGCGCCAGCAGCTTGTTCAGGATTCAGGCCGGGGAGCTGTTTTTT. Amino acid sequence: CASSLFRIQAGELFF.